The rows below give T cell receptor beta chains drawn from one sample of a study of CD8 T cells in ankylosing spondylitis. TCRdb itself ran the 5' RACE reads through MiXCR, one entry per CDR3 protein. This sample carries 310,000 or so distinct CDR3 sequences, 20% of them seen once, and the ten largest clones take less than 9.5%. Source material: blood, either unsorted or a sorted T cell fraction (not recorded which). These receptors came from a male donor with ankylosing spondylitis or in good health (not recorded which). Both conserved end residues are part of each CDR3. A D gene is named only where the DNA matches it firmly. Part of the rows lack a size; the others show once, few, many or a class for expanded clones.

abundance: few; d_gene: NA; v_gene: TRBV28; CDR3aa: CASSFLQQGSETQYF
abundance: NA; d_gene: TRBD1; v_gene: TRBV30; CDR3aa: CAWSVWDRGATDTQYF
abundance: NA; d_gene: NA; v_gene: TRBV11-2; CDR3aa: CASSPVHPETQYF
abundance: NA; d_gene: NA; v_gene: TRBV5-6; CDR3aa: CASSDGQKGGRTQYF
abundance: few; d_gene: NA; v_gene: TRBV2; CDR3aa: CASSYGEITEAFF
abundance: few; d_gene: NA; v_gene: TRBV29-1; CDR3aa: CSVAGSGGDTQYF
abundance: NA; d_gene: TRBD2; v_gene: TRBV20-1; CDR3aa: CSARSLAGYGEQFF
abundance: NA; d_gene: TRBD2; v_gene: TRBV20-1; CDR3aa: CSAHLLAGSNEQFF
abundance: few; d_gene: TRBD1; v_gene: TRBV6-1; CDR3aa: CASSATGGDSTTGELFF
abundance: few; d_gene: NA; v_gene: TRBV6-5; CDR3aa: CAVGNTEAFF
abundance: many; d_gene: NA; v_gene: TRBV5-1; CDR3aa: CASSYRDTPQETQYF
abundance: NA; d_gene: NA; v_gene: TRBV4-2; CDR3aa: CASSQDGQALNEQFF
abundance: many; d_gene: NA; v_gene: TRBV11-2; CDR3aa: CASSSGRGWETQYF
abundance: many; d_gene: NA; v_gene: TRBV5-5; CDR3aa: CITPHPGELFF
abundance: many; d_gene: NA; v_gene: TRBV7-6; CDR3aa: CASSLDRRTLYSYNEQFF
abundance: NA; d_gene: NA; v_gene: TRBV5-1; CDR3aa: CASSLGVVTGELFF
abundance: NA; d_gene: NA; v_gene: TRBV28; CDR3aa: CASRTVYNEQFF
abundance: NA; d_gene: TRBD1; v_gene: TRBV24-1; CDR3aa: CATSDSGQGAHNEQFF
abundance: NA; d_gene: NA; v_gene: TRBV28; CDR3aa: CASIDSGEKLFF
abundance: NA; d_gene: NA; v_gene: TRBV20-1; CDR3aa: CRAILGVGTDTQYF
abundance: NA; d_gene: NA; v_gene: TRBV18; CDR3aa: CASSPLVGINTGELFF
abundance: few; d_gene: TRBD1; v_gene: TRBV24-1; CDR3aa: CATAPGQGGYNEQFF
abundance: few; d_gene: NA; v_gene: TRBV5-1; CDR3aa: CASSLSGPRTDTQYF
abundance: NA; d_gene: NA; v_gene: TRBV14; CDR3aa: CASSQDWAFSRNEQFF